Included here is one T cell receptor (beta chain) sequence, with context. This clone appeared a single time. Its cognate antigen has yet to be identified. Nothing much larger sits one base from this clone, and base qualities are not available. The sample is drawn from a study of cytomegalovirus exposure and HLA in healthy donors (dated by TCRdb to the late 2010s). Broadly, across the study: In an earlier analysis of 587 of the donors, around 300 Gb of sequence data and 90 million to 120 million unique TCR beta sequences from 150 million to 200 million T cells were reported. To study patterns of TCR occurrence, a later analysis re-analyzed previously published TCR beta repertoires from more than 550 donors and added high-resolution HLA genotyping. The later analysis used no new phenotypic data to find candidate immune exposures, relying instead on TCR beta sequences and their occurrence across donors. Among the roughly 380 genotyped donors, around 81% belonged to the genetic ancestry cluster associated with self-reported Caucasian donors. In addition to the first cohort of around 670 subjects, a separate validation cohort of over 90 different subjects was used. Genome-wide SNP genotypes for about 60% of the roughly 670 donors were used in a later genetic analysis, which treated that subset as a discovery cohort. Typing coverage differed by locus: A, B, C, DRB1 and DQB1 were typed in roughly 620-630 donors, DQA1 in around 500, DPA1 in roughly 590, and DPB1 in 450 to 480. An early release that covered roughly 600 HLA-typed donors contained about 290 gigabases of sequencing data and about 84 million unique TCR sequences. Among roughly 400 genotyped donors of the cohort, an average of roughly 240,000 unique TCR beta nucleotide sequences were sequenced per donor, roughly 20% of them non-productive. Because of strong linkage in the cohort, a few DR-DQ haplotypes were treated as single units for association and clustering. Class I and class II HLA loci were covered by the typing at four-digit resolution. An earlier analysis of roughly 580 of the donors used high-throughput TCR beta sequencing to judge whether each TCR beta V gene segment behaved as functional or pseudogenic. The study aimed to test whether cataloging public T cell receptors could reveal signatures of past pathogen exposure. Alongside the repertoire data, information on donor age, sex, ethnicity and CMV serostatus was compiled. The study used immunosequencing to profile the T cell repertoires of several hundred subjects and linked those repertoires to cytomegalovirus serostatus. To predict cytomegalovirus infection status, the study combined high-throughput TCR immunosequencing, statistical association of individual TCRs with disease status, and machine learning. All discovery cohort repertoires had been generated using a single sequencing platform.

In total, approximately 700 healthy bone marrow donors made up the cohort. All cohort members were sampled while nominally healthy, although unrecorded immune exposures were likely present. The donor tested CMV seronegative and was one of the 352 seronegative cohort members. Every donor gave a peripheral blood sample, and the peripheral blood mononuclear cells from that sample were used for TCR beta sequencing. The Qiagen DNeasy Blood Extraction Kit was used to extract genomic DNA from the blood cell samples. Libraries came from the immunoSEQ multiplex PCR assay. A mixture of 60 forward primers for TCR Vbeta segments and 13 reverse primers for TCR Jbeta segments was used in the multiplex PCR. Amplification of the CDR3 region of rearranged TCR beta genes was performed with a multiplex PCR assay on genomic DNA. The amplified TCR beta libraries were sequenced on the Illumina HiSeq System as 87-base-pair reads. The original pipeline was this. A later analysis tallied about 77 million unique TCR beta chains across the 666 repertoires, and approximately 12 million of those chains were shared by two or more donors. To remove PCR and sequencing errors, raw reads were error-corrected and collapsed into unique sequences using a nearest-neighbor algorithm that merged closely related sequences. CDR3 sequences were aligned to IMGT reference sequences to assign V, D and J gene segments. Each retained sequence needed at least a six-nucleotide match to both a V gene segment and a J gene segment. Rearrangements were classified as productive when the CDR3 lacked stop codons and remained in frame with V and J, and all other rearrangements were classified as non-productive. Following IMGT convention, CDR3 was defined as the stretch from the second conserved V-encoded cysteine to the conserved J-encoded phenylalanine. The earlier analysis of 450 to 750 of the donors excluded any sequence lacking an unambiguous match to a single V gene segment. In an earlier analysis of almost 600 of the donors, a V segment was called functional when productive rearrangements were above 56.7%, and segregating when the standard deviation between donors exceeded 5%. A statistical classification framework was built to diagnose cytomegalovirus status from the catalog of TCR beta chain sequences. In a later analysis, TCR nucleotide sequences were compared against IMGT/GENE-DB human TR gene sequences so that V and J genes could be assigned. The TCRdist pipeline was used in a later analysis to assign CDR3 sequences and most-parsimonious VDJ recombination scenarios. In a later analysis, each TCR beta chain was defined by its CDR3 amino acid sequence together with its V-gene family, and reads lacking a unique V-gene family were excluded. As a way to deal with suspected cross-contamination and a sequencing artifact, a later analysis dropped under 600 nucleotide sequences that were highly shared and had low generation probability. A later analysis calculated a clonal expansion index for each public chain from normalized within-repertoire ranks of inferred template counts. Generation probabilities in a later analysis came from a VDJ recombination model fitted to out-of-frame rearrangements, and those results were checked against IGoR. A later analysis scored TCR-TCR, TCR-HLA and TCR-CMV co-occurrence with hypergeometric tests, applying a repertoire-size bias correction to TCR pairs. A later analysis estimated false discovery rates by permuting HLA or CMV assignments 20 times. In a later analysis, co-occurring TCRs were grouped with DBSCAN, and TCRdist sequence similarity was added when clustering was performed within HLA-allele-positive subsets. Repertoires with fewer than 30,000 or more than 120,000 public chains, plus five repertoires with anomalous nucleotide sharing, were excluded from co-occurrence clustering. The immuneACCESS repertoire file appears here via TCRdb, limited to in-frame rearrangements. These files lack a portion of the clones; in checked studies, under half of the deficit traces to unresolved V genes, and the cause of the others is not known. The V and J calls and clone size are taken from that table; D and trimming were inferred from the DNA. In this sample the table shows 100,000 to 150,000 clones, 80% to 90% of which occur a single time. The top ten clones comprise approximately 2.5% of the sample.

The investigation overall reported the following: A later analysis found that TCR association rates varied across HLA loci, with DRB1 alleles showing the most associated TCRs and HLA-C alleles the fewest. In a later analysis, HLA-associated TCR beta chains showed more clonal expansion and lower generation probabilities than non-associated chains that were equally common. Three of the identified cytomegalovirus-associated TCR beta chains were confirmed in vitro to be specific for cytomegalovirus antigens. In a later analysis, several top co-occurrence clusters were reported to appear linked to parvovirus B19, influenza, CMV and Epstein-Barr virus. In a later genetic analysis, fewer N-insertions in productive TCRs were reported among donors in an Asian-associated ancestry cluster than the roughly 700-donor mean. Across donors, most TCR sequences were observed very rarely, whereas some public TCRs were present in many individuals. Correlated functional status among segregating V segments might reflect linkage disequilibrium, but an unknown experimental factor could not be ruled out. An association between a missense DCLRE1C variant and V-gene and J-gene trimming of TCR beta chains was found in a later genetic analysis and replicated in an independent cohort. In both the original and validation cohorts, the classifier was reported to diagnose cytomegalovirus status with high specificity and sensitivity. Seventeen rarely observed V segments, including chromosome 9 orphons, were excluded from the earlier analysis of 550 to 700 of the donors because counts were too low. Because HLA typing was unavailable for some donors at each locus, only the typed subset was used in association tests. Immune exposure information for the cohort was limited to CMV serostatus. In an earlier analysis of about 600 of the donors, most TCR beta V segments appeared in productive rearrangements about 90% or about 30% of the time, broadly matching IMGT annotations. Strong co-occurrence of HLA alleles, especially DR and DQ, made assigning TCR associations to individual alleles difficult. According to the authors, the approach could potentially be generalized to other disease states and immunological phenotypes. The presence/absence analyses assumed that sequencing depth was roughly uniform across donors, and that assumption may not be true. A group of highly shared sequence variants was considered likely to be a technical artifact of the sequencing pipeline. A further reported finding was that TCR beta sequences accurately predicted the HLA-A and HLA-B alleles for most subjects in the first cohort. Most CMV-associated TCR beta chains appeared to be HLA-restricted in a later analysis, and the HLA associations seemed to be driven largely by CMV exposure. In this cohort, only TCR beta chains were sequenced, and detectable features were limited by the absence of alpha or paired-chain data. A total of fewer than 200 TCR beta chains were listed by the study as associated with cytomegalovirus. A later analysis associated about 17,000 TCR beta sequences with specific HLA alleles at a false discovery rate of 0.05.

The TCR comes from a man aged 45-65 years in good health and CMV-seronegative. The specimen was PBMCs.

The CDR3 region has the sequence CASSELGGGLPNTQYF. The nucleotide sequence reads TGTGCCAGCAGTGAGTTAGGGGGGGGCCTGCCGAATACGCAGTATTTT. The rearranged chain carries TRBV2 and TRBJ2-3; tentative D gene TRBD2, with 7 bases matching. Including cysteine and phenylalanine, the CDR3 has 16 amino acids. Only CDR3 DNA remains: 48 bases, in frame from the first base. V lost 3 bases and J lost 7 bases; the stretch between them is 20 bases long. Sequences SNHLY (CDR1) and FYNNEI (CDR2) are obtained from the germline V gene.